A single sample is the source of the 10 T cell receptor beta chains below, sequenced in a study of shared clonotypes between healthy human individuals. Here immunoSEQ multiplex PCR was the method, and the copy in TCRdb shows in-frame clones only, minus some. The sample yields 2 million to 2.5 million clones, approximately 94% seen once. Naive CD8 cells comprised CD45RO-negative, CCR7-positively selected cells, excluding terminally differentiated effector memory CD45RA+ cells. Specimen: naive CD8+ T cells sorted from blood. These receptors originate from a man in his late teens or twenties in good health.

About this clone: Other nucleotide sequences in the sample specify the same CDR3. The chain has TRBV10-2 and TRBJ2-5; TRBD2 aligns across 11 bases. CDR1 WSHSY and CDR2 SAAADI come from the germline V gene. V lost 3 bases and J lost 2; bases outside the gene matches: 2. CDR3 length: 15 amino acids. The CDR3 nucleotides are TGCGCCAGCAGTGACGGGACTAGCGGTCAAGAGACCCAGTACTTC. Protein sequence: CASSDGTSGQETQYF.

Notes on this clone: At one end the junction does not follow the germline gene, possibly because of a read error. The V and J genes are TRBV7-7 and TRBJ2-1, with TRBD1 identical over 7 bases. The CDR3 is made up of 15 amino acids. Germline loops: CDR1 SSHAT, CDR2 FNYEAQ (reference sequence). CDR3 DNA sequence: TGTGCTAGCAGCCACGACAGGGCCTCCTACAATGAGCAGTTCTTC. This translates into CASSHDRASYNEQFF.

V is TRBV9 and J is TRBJ1-2, with TRBD1 matching over 8 bases. The J segment lost 3 bases and the V segment lost 3 bases, leaving 10 bases of the junction unmatched. Looked up from germline, CDR1 is SGDLS and CDR2 is YYNGEE. The CDR3 consists of 16 residues. The CDR3 nucleotides are TGTGCCAGCAGCGACTCACAGGGGGAGCTGGACTATGGCTACACCTTC. Residues: CASSDSQGELDYGYTF. Drawing the rest from reference TRBV9 and TRBJ1-2, the complete variable domain is DSGVTQTPKHLITATGQRVTLRCSPRSGDLSVYWYQQSLDQGLQFLIQYYNGEERAKGNILERFSAQQFPDLHSELNLSSLELGDSALYFCASSDSQGELDYGYTFGSGTRLTVV.

This clone was seen a handful of times. For the CDR3, the DNA is TGTGCCAGCAGAGGGACAGGGAGTAATGCGCCCCAGCATTTT. This codes for CASRGTGSNAPQHF. The V call is TRBV2, the J call TRBJ1-5; 9 bases align to TRBD1. V was clipped by 6 bases and J by 9 bases; unmatched bases: 9. CDR3 length: 14 residues. CDR1 is SNHLY, CDR2 FYNNEI, per germline.

As for this clone: The sample contains more than one DNA sequence encoding this CDR3. The rearrangement uses TRBV14 and TRBJ2-7, with TRBD2 identical over 11 bases. V was pared by 1 base and J by 4 bases, with 3 bases of the junction left unmatched. Per the germline V gene, CDR1 is SGHDN and CDR2 is FVKESK. The CDR3 totals 15 residues. The CDR3 bases are TGTGCCAGCAGCCAAGGTACTAGCGGGAGTTACGAGCAGTACTTC. Translating gives CASSQGTSGSYEQYF.

The chain employs TRBV5-6 and TRBJ2-2; 9 positions match TRBD2. CDR3 size: 16 residues. CDR1 is SGHDT, CDR2 YYEEEE, per germline. Unmatched junction bases numbered 6, after V lost 1 base and J lost 5 bases. The chain's CDR3 is CASSLMGLAFTGELFF. Here the CDR3 DNA reads TGTGCCAGCAGCTTGATGGGACTAGCATTTACCGGGGAGCTGTTTTTT. Full variable domain (rest looked up from reference TRBV5-6 and TRBJ2-2): DAGVTQSPTHLIKTRGQQVTLRCSPKSGHDTVSWYQQALGQGPQFIFQYYEEEERQRGNFPDRFSGHQFPNYSSELNVNALLLGDSALYLCASSLMGLAFTGELFFGEGSRLTVL.

The chain carries TRBV7-9 and TRBJ2-7; maybe TRBD2 (6 bases). From germline, CDR1 is SEHNR and CDR2 FQNEAQ (reference sequence). V lost 7 bases and J lost 5, with 15 bases in between. This CDR3 comprises 13 residues. CDR3 sequence reads: CASTLGGVDEQYF. The DNA of the CDR3 is TGTGCCAGCACTCTAGGAGGGGTGGACGAGCAGTACTTC.

The chain carries TRBV7-2 and TRBJ2-7; 7 nucleotides agree with TRBD1. V was clipped by 4 bases and J by 0 bases; unmatched bases: 6. CDR1 and CDR2 from the germline V gene are SGHTA and FQGNSA. CDR3 length: 15 amino acids. CDR3 in DNA: TGTGCCAGCAGCTACTTCCGGGACAGCTCCTACGAGCAGTACTTC. Its protein product is CASSYFRDSSYEQYF.

The chain carries TRBV2 and TRBJ2-7; the D is unclear. In germline, CDR1 is SNHLY, CDR2 FYNNEI. CDR3 size: 15 residues. The germline V and J ends were trimmed by 3 bases and 3 bases, with 15 bases remaining between them. The CDR3 is CASSDRQKKNYEQYF. CDR3 sequence (DNA): TGTGCCAGCAGTGACCGTCAGAAAAAGAACTACGAGCAGTACTTC.

The rearrangement uses TRBV6-1 and TRBJ2-7; maybe TRBD1 (6 bases). Trimming took 4 bases from V and 2 from J, leaving 12 bases between them. Looked up from germline, CDR1 is MNHNS and CDR2 is SASEGT. The CDR3 sequence is 14 residues long. The CDR3 is CASSVRDTTYEQYF. CDR3 DNA sequence: TGTGCCAGCAGTGTCCGGGACACGACCTACGAGCAGTACTTC.